One sample yielded the 15 T cell receptor beta chains listed below, sequenced in a study of a mutant IDH1 vaccine in newly diagnosed glioma. Here immunoSEQ multiplex PCR was the method, and the copy in TCRdb shows in-frame clones only, minus some. The top ten hold around 4.5% of the sample, which has 45,000 to 55,000 clones, about 88% seen once. These receptors have no known antigen. Time point given: week 47, end of study. A single vaccine dose contained 300 ug of mutant IDH1 20-mer peptide, and topical imiquimod was used with it. This specimen was PBMCs, taken from a glioma patient whose treatment included an IDH1 peptide vaccine. These receptors all come from a woman aged 25 to 39 with glioma. Some clones in this sample may be carry-over from other donors' samples.

The chain links TRBV6-6 to TRBJ2-2; TRBD2 is a possible D gene (5 bases). Per germline, CDR1 MNHNY and CDR2 SVGAGI (reference sequence). The CDR3 spans 15 residues. The ends were cut back, 0 bases at V and 3 bases at J, with 8 bases in the middle. CDR3 nucleotides: TGTGCCAGCAGTTACTCGGACTTCCACACCGGGGAGCTGTTTTTT. Translating gives CASSYSDFHTGELFF.

V is TRBV5-6 and J is TRBJ2-5; D tentatively reads TRBD1 or TRBD2 (6 bases each). CDR3 length: 14 residues. Germline CDR1 is SGHDT and CDR2 is YYEEEE. V dropped 5 bases and J dropped 4 bases, with 15 bases sitting between them. CDR3 nucleotide sequence: TGTGCCAGCAGTGACCGAGGGGGAGGAGAGACCCAGTACTTC. The encoded protein is CASSDRGGGETQYF.

The chain uses TRBV5-5 and TRBJ1-2; the match to TRBD1 covers 8 bases. The V gene's germline CDR1 is SGHKS and CDR2 YYEKEE (reference sequence). Germline trimming cut 0 bases from V and 8 bases from J; bases unmatched to any gene: 6. The CDR3 consists of 14 residues. The CDR3 protein is CASSLGGQGYGYTF. CDR3 nucleotide sequence: TGTGCCAGCAGCTTGGGTGGACAGGGTTACGGCTACACCTTC.

The sample holds a few counts of this clone. J is TRBJ1-4 and V is TRBV29-1; D is possibly TRBD1 (5 bases). The CDR3 runs to 14 residues. Germline-derived CDR1 and CDR2 are SQVTM and ANQGSEA. V shed 4 bases and J shed 2 bases, with 11 bases lying between them. The CDR3 DNA follows: TGCAGCGTTGGTACGGCAGGGACTAATGAAAAACTGTTTTTT. Its protein product is CSVGTAGTNEKLFF.

This chain joins TRBV30 and TRBJ2-7, with no clear D. Between the trimmed V and J ends, which lost 2 bases and 1 base, there was a span of 6 bases. Germline CDR1 GTSNPN, CDR2 SVGIG (reference sequence). This CDR3 spans 12 amino acids. CDR3 in amino acids: CAWSPLSYEQYF. The CDR3 bases are TGTGCCTGGAGTCCGTTATCCTACGAGCAGTACTTC.

CDR3 in amino acids: CASSLGTTGGAGETQYF. The CDR3 DNA reads TGCGCCAGCAGCTTGGGGACCACAGGGGGCGCGGGGGAGACCCAGTACTTC. This chain links TRBV5-1 with TRBJ2-5, with 9 bases fitting TRBD1. V shed 0 bases, J shed 5 bases, and the junction held 11 bases outside the gene matches. Germline lookup yields CDR1 SGHRS and CDR2 YFSETQ. This CDR3 contains 17 residues.

The chain employs TRBV11-2 and TRBJ2-7, with TRBD2 matching over 11 bases. The germline CDR1 and CDR2 sequences are SGHAT and FQNNGV. The CDR3 totals 15 residues. With 4 bases clipped from V and 1 base from J, the junction kept 3 bases outside the gene matches. CDR3 loop: CASSWGLAVSYEQYF. CDR3 nucleotide sequence: TGTGCCAGCAGCTGGGGACTAGCGGTATCCTACGAGCAGTACTTC.

The chain carries TRBV6-1 and TRBJ1-1; no definite D call. Looked up from germline, CDR1 is MNHNS and CDR2 is SASEGT. The CDR3 runs to 13 residues. V lost 3 bases, J lost 3 bases, and 8 bases lay in between. The CDR3 DNA is TGTGCCAGCAGTGAGATTCCGTACACTGAAGCTTTCTTT. Translation gives CASSEIPYTEAFF.

The rearrangement joins TRBV27 to TRBJ2-7; 11 bases are shared with TRBD1. The V gene's germline CDR1 is MNHEY and CDR2 SMNVEV (reference sequence). The V segment lost 2 bases and the J segment 6 bases; nucleotides outside the gene matches: 6. This CDR3 has 15 amino acids. The chain's CDR3 is CASSLLRDRGGEQYF. CDR3 coding DNA: TGTGCCAGCAGTTTACTCCGGGACAGGGGGGGCGAGCAGTACTTC.

The V and J genes are TRBV14 and TRBJ2-7; D is undetermined. The CDR3 runs to 15 residues. The germline gives CDR1 SGHDN, CDR2 FVKESK. The ends were cut back, 0 bases at V and 4 bases at J, with 13 bases in the middle. The CDR3 nucleotides are TGTGCCAGCAGCCAAGATTGGCCTCGGGTGTACGAGCAGTACTTC. Translated: CASSQDWPRVYEQYF.

The chain couples TRBV7-9 to TRBJ2-7; 10 nucleotides agree with TRBD2. The CDR3 covers 14 residues. CDR1 SEHNR and CDR2 FQNEAQ come from the germline V gene (reference sequence). J gave up 2 bases and V 6 bases, and 4 bases lay outside the gene matches. CDR3 region: CASSVSGRAYEQYF. The CDR3 DNA is TGTGCCAGCAGTGTGAGCGGGAGGGCCTACGAGCAGTACTTC.

The gene calls are TRBV5-4 and TRBJ2-3; D might be TRBD2 (6 bases). This CDR3 has 15 residues. CDR1 and CDR2 from the germline V gene are SGHNT and YYREEE (reference sequence). Trimming took off 4 bases at V and 0 bases at J, with 12 bases between the two ends. The CDR3 is CASSLGGMSTDTQYF. The CDR3 DNA reads TGTGCCAGCAGCCTGGGGGGAATGAGCACAGATACGCAGTATTTT. The complete variable domain, with remaining parts taken from reference TRBV5-4 and TRBJ2-3, reads ETGVTQSPTHLIKTRGQQVTLRCSSQSGHNTVSWYQQALGQGPQFIFQYYREEENGRGNFPPRFSGLQFPNYSSELNVNALELDDSALYLCASSLGGMSTDTQYFGPGTRLTVL.

The chain carries TRBV19 and TRBJ1-1; no clear D. Trimming stripped 7 bases from V and 0 bases from J, with 6 bases between. Germline-derived CDR1 and CDR2 are LNHDA and SQIVND (reference sequence). This CDR3 has 12 residues. The CDR3 loop is CASIGVNTEAFF. CDR3 DNA sequence: TGTGCCAGTATCGGGGTGAACACTGAAGCTTTCTTT.

This rearrangement joins TRBV10-1 to TRBJ2-1, with D unresolved. V lost 0 bases and J lost 10, with 13 bases in between. CDR3 length: 14 residues. Germline CDR1 and CDR2: WNHNN and SYGVQD (reference sequence). CDR3 protein: CASSESLSSREQFF. The CDR3 bases are TGCGCCAGCAGTGAGTCGCTTAGCTCAAGGGAGCAGTTCTTC.

The rearrangement links TRBV30 to TRBJ1-1, with 8 bases fitting TRBD1. The CDR3 spans 15 residues. The J segment lost 6 bases and the V segment lost 3 bases, leaving 12 bases of the junction unmatched. The germline V gene has CDR1 GTSNPN and CDR2 SVGIG (reference sequence). The CDR3, as DNA: TGTGCCTGGAGCGCCCCAGGACAGGGATCCGCTGAAGCTTTCTTT. Encoded protein: CAWSAPGQGSAEAFF.